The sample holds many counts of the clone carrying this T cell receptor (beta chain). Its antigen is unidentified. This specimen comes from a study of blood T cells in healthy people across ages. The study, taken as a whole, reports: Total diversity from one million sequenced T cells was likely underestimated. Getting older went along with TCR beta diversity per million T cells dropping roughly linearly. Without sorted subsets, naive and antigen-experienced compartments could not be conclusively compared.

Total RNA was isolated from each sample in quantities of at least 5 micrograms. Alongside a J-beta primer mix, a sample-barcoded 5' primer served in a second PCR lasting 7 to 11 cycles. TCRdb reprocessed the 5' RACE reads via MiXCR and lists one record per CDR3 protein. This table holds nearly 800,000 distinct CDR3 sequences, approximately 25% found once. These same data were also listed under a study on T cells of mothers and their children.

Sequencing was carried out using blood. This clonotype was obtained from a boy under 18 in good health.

The CDR3 region is CASSLGAGYGYTF. The CDR3 DNA reads as TGTGCCAGCAGTTTAGGGGCGGGTTATGGCTACACCTTC. The chain employs TRBV27 and TRBJ1-2; tentatively, D is TRBD1 (5 bases). Between the trimmed V and J ends, which lost 2 bases and 5 bases, there was a span of 9 bases. The CDR3 sequence is 13 residues long. Germline CDR1 MNHEY, CDR2 SMNVEV (reference sequence).